The 25 T cell receptor beta chains below all came from one sample that was sequenced in a study of control samples from healthy donors and cancer patients. Clones were sequenced by immunoSEQ multiplex PCR, and TCRdb holds only the in-frame ones, with some missing. This sample carries around 170,000 clones, approximately 90% of them seen once, and the ten largest clones take about 1.4%. The sequenced sample was blood. The origin of the receptors is a man aged 25-45 years in good health.

This clone came up a few times. This chain connects TRBV6-5 to TRBJ1-2; D is perhaps TRBD1 (5 bases). Germline V CDR1 and CDR2: MNHEY, SVGAGI. Trimming removed 6 bases from V and 0 bases from J, with 11 bases in between. CDR3 length: 14 amino acids. CDR3 protein: CASRSGYTNYGYTF. CDR3 in DNA: TGTGCCAGCAGATCAGGGTATACTAACTATGGCTACACCTTC.

This clone was detected once. The chain is built from TRBV28 and TRBJ1-3, with TRBD1 matching 8 bases. The junction had 10 bases not matched to a gene; V was cut back by 4 bases and J by 2 bases. This CDR3 has 17 residues. Germline CDR1 and CDR2: MDHEN and SYDVKM. The CDR3 DNA reads as TGTGCCAGCAGTTCCCCTGACAGGGGATATACTGGAAACACCATATATTTT. The encoded protein is CASSSPDRGYTGNTIYF.

The genes are TRBV6-4 and TRBJ2-2; D is undetermined. The CDR3 sequence is 15 residues long. The V end lost 1 base, the J end lost 4 bases, and 10 bases lay between the germline ends. The germline gives CDR1 MRHNA, CDR2 SNTAGT. The CDR3 sequence is CASSDFDKCTGELFF. CDR3 bases: TGTGCCAGCAGTGACTTCGACAAGTGCACCGGGGAGCTGTTTTTT.

V usage is TRBV24-1 and J usage is TRBJ2-5; 10 positions agree with TRBD2. The closer fit of TRBJ2-7 to the DNA end suggests the J call may be wrong. CDR3 length: 14 residues. From germline, CDR1 is KGHDR and CDR2 SFDVKD. CDR3 sequence (DNA): TGTGCCACCAGCTCTGGGACTAGCGAGTACGAGCAGTACTTC. It is translated as CATSSGTSEYEQYF.

J is TRBJ1-2 and V is TRBV7-2; D is undetermined. The CDR3 loop spans 12 amino acids. V was shortened by 5 bases and J by 4 bases, with 8 bases between the two germline ends. CDR1 is SGHTA and CDR2 is FQGNSA in the germline V gene. The CDR3 region has the DNA TGTGCCAGCAGCCTGGACCGCTATGGCTACACCTTC. This translates into CASSLDRYGYTF.

The chain has TRBV3-1 (or the pseudogene TRBV3-2) and TRBJ1-1; no firm D call. V was clipped by 3 bases and J by 4 bases, with 6 bases between them. This CDR3 contains 12 residues. Per the germline V gene, CDR1 is LGHDT and CDR2 is YNNKEL (reference sequence). The CDR3 loop is CASSQPPTEAFF. For the CDR3, the DNA is TGTGCCAGCAGCCAGCCACCCACTGAAGCTTTCTTT.

V usage is TRBV28 and J usage is TRBJ2-5, with unresolved D. CDR1 is MDHEN and CDR2 is SYDVKM in the germline V gene. This CDR3 has 15 residues. V shed 8 bases and J shed 0 bases, with 16 bases lying between them. For the CDR3, the DNA is TGTGCCAGCGGACGTTCGCTAGTGTACCAAGAGACCCAGTACTTC. It yields the protein CASGRSLVYQETQYF.

This chain links TRBV7-2 with TRBJ2-1; D is possibly TRBD1 (5 bases). This CDR3 contains 15 residues. V lost 5 bases to trimming and J lost 0 bases, with 11 bases between them. Germline CDR1 is SGHTA and CDR2 is FQGNSA. CDR3 nucleotides: TGTGCCAGCAGCCCTTGGGGCGGCTCCTACAATGAGCAGTTCTTC. Protein product: CASSPWGGSYNEQFF.

The CDR3 DNA reads as TGTGCCAGGGGGGGAAGGCCCCCCTACAATGAGCAGTTCTTC. Encoded protein: CARGGRPPYNEQFF. The V gene is TRBV2, the J gene TRBJ2-1, with a possible D match to TRBD2 (6 bases). V was shortened by 9 bases and J by 2 bases, with 14 bases between the two germline ends. This CDR3 has 14 residues. Germline CDR1 and CDR2: SNHLY and FYNNEI.

The chain links TRBV30 to TRBJ2-5; 10 positions match TRBD2. CDR1 GTSNPN and CDR2 SVGIG come from the germline V gene (reference sequence). V dropped 2 bases and J dropped 7; count of bases not matched to a gene: 7. The CDR3 contains 14 residues. CDR3 coding DNA: TGTGCCTGGAGTCTAGCTAGCGGGAGTGGGACCCAGTACTTC. Translated: CAWSLASGSGTQYF.

This sequence joins TRBV7-2 and TRBJ2-2, with TRBD2 as a possible D gene (6 bases). Germline values: CDR1 SGHTA, CDR2 FQGNSA. Trimming shortened V by 5 bases and J by 5 bases, and 18 bases separated the two germline ends. CDR3 length: 16 amino acids. The CDR3 loop is CASSVSGTRGTGELFF. For the CDR3, the DNA is TGTGCCAGCAGCGTCTCCGGGACCCGGGGGACCGGGGAGCTGTTTTTT.

This clone was counted a single time. V is TRBV2 and J is TRBJ2-7; D may be TRBD1 (6 bases). The V gene's germline CDR1 is SNHLY and CDR2 FYNNEI. V shed 6 bases and J shed 2 bases, with 8 bases lying between them. The CDR3 runs 12 residues. For the CDR3, the DNA is TGTGCCAGCAGGAGGACAGCCTACGAGCAGTACTTC. It is translated as CASRRTAYEQYF.

This rearrangement joins TRBV9 to TRBJ2-1; TRBD1 aligns across 9 bases. Germline loops: CDR1 SGDLS, CDR2 YYNGEE. CDR3 length: 15 residues. Unmatched junction bases numbered 4, after V lost 0 bases and J lost 6 bases. The CDR3 DNA sequence: TGTGCCAGCAGCGTAGAGGGGACAGGGTCCAATGAGCAGTTCTTC. Its translation is CASSVEGTGSNEQFF.

This sequence joins TRBV5-8 and TRBJ1-4, with a possible D match to TRBD1 (5 bases). The CDR3 is 15 residues long. Germline V gene sequence: CDR1 SGHTS, CDR2 YDEGEE. V was cut by 4 bases and J by 8 bases, with 18 bases left in between. In DNA form, the CDR3 reads TGTGCCAGCAGCACGGGGCCCGACTCCGGGGAAAAACTGTTTTTT. Encoded protein: CASSTGPDSGEKLFF.

The V gene is TRBV5-6, the J gene TRBJ1-1; D gene ambiguous. Per the germline V gene, CDR1 is SGHDT and CDR2 is YYEEEE. The CDR3 covers 17 residues. With 6 bases removed from V and 4 bases from J, the gap between germline ends came to 25 bases. The CDR3 reads CASILGGILLGATEAFF. For the CDR3, the DNA is TGTGCCAGCATATTGGGAGGGATTCTCTTAGGAGCCACTGAAGCTTTCTTT.

This clone occurred a few times. The V and J genes are TRBV19 and TRBJ2-7, with 8 bases matching TRBD2. V lost 5 bases to trimming and J lost 7 bases; unmatched junction nucleotides: 13. Germline loops: CDR1 LNHDA, CDR2 SQIVND (reference sequence). This CDR3 comprises 15 residues. CDR3 loop: CASSFLLAEVGEQYF. CDR3 DNA sequence: TGTGCCAGTAGTTTCCTACTAGCGGAAGTGGGGGAGCAGTACTTC.

V gene TRBV19 combines with J gene TRBJ1-5; perhaps TRBD1 as D (5 bases). This CDR3 is 16 amino acids long. Trimming took off 9 bases at V and 3 bases at J, with 21 bases between the two ends. The germline CDR1 and CDR2 sequences are LNHDA and SQIVND (reference sequence). Written as DNA, the CDR3 is TGTGCCAGCCTTGACGGGCGTTCAGGGTACAATCAGCCCCAGCATTTT. Its translation: CASLDGRSGYNQPQHF.

The genes are TRBV15 and TRBJ2-3; D is possibly TRBD1 (6 bases). The germline V and J ends were trimmed by 3 bases and 3 bases, with 10 bases remaining between them. CDR1 and CDR2 (germline): LNHNV, YYDKDF (reference sequence). This CDR3 has 14 amino acids. The CDR3 region has the DNA TGTGCCACCAGCAGGTTAGGGGGTACAGATACGCAGTATTTT. Translated: CATSRLGGTDTQYF.

Of note for this clone: Additional DNA sequences in this sample encode the identical CDR3. This chain uses TRBV2 with TRBJ2-5, with D uncertain. V was trimmed by 2 bases and J by 3 bases, leaving 7 bases between them. CDR1 SNHLY and CDR2 FYNNEI come from the germline V gene. The CDR3 spans 13 residues. CDR3 residues: CASSERRKETQYF. The DNA for the CDR3 is TGTGCCAGCAGTGAACGGAGAAAAGAGACCCAGTACTTC.

This chain joins TRBV15 and TRBJ2-1; possibly TRBD2 for D (7 bases). The CDR3 has 15 residues. Germline CDR1 is LNHNV and CDR2 is YYDKDF (reference sequence). With 5 bases removed from V and 0 bases from J, the gap between germline ends came to 11 bases. The CDR3 sequence: CATSGGALSYNEQFF. In DNA, the CDR3 is TGTGCCACCAGCGGGGGGGCCCTCTCCTACAATGAGCAGTTCTTC.

The CDR3 loop reads CASSLGGHEGNTIYF. The DNA of the CDR3 is TGCGCCAGTAGTCTCGGGGGGCACGAGGGAAACACCATATATTTT. V usage is TRBV10-2 and J usage is TRBJ1-3, with D maybe TRBD1 (6 bases). The CDR3 runs 15 residues. V shed 9 bases and J shed 4 bases, with 19 bases lying between them. In germline, CDR1 is WSHSY, CDR2 SAAADI.

This chain joins TRBV7-3 and TRBJ2-6; D possibly matches TRBD1 or TRBD2 (6 bases each). Looked up from germline, CDR1 is SGHTA and CDR2 is FQGTGA. Trimming stripped 6 bases from V and 0 bases from J, with 9 bases between. The CDR3 is made up of 15 amino acids. CDR3 in amino acids: CASSPGASGANVLTF. The CDR3 DNA is TGTGCCAGCAGTCCGGGGGCCTCTGGGGCCAACGTCCTGACTTTC. Complete variable domain (other parts from reference TRBV7-3 and TRBJ2-6): GAGVSQTPSNKVTEKGKYVELRCDPISGHTALYWYRQSLGQGPEFLIYFQGTGAADDSGLPNDRFFAVRPEGSVSTLKIQRTERGDSAVYLCASSPGASGANVLTFGAGSRLTVL.

As concerns this clone: Other DNA variants within this sample encode the same CDR3. This chain connects TRBV5-1 to TRBJ1-1; no reliable D call. V was clipped by 0 bases and J by 0 bases, with 6 bases between them. Germline lookup yields CDR1 SGHRS and CDR2 YFSETQ. The CDR3 consists of 14 residues. In nucleotides, the CDR3 is TGCGCCAGCAGCTTGGCGGGAATGAACACTGAAGCTTTCTTT. This translates into CASSLAGMNTEAFF.

J is TRBJ2-3 and V is TRBV14; TRBD2 matches at 9 bases. Germline-derived CDR1 and CDR2 are SGHDN and FVKESK. V lost 1 base and J lost 4; bases outside the gene matches: 3. CDR3 length: 15 amino acids. The CDR3 reads CASSQGLAAADTQYF. The CDR3 nucleotides read TGTGCCAGCAGCCAAGGACTAGCGGCCGCAGATACGCAGTATTTT.

J is TRBJ1-2 and V is TRBV12-3 or TRBV12-4, with D possibly matching TRBD1 (5 bases). The CDR3 extends over 12 amino acids. The V gene lost 3 bases and the J gene lost 13 bases, with 15 bases spanning the gap. The CDR3 region is CASSFWGELCTF. CDR3 DNA sequence: TGTGCCAGCAGTTTTTGGGGGGAATTATGCACCTTC.